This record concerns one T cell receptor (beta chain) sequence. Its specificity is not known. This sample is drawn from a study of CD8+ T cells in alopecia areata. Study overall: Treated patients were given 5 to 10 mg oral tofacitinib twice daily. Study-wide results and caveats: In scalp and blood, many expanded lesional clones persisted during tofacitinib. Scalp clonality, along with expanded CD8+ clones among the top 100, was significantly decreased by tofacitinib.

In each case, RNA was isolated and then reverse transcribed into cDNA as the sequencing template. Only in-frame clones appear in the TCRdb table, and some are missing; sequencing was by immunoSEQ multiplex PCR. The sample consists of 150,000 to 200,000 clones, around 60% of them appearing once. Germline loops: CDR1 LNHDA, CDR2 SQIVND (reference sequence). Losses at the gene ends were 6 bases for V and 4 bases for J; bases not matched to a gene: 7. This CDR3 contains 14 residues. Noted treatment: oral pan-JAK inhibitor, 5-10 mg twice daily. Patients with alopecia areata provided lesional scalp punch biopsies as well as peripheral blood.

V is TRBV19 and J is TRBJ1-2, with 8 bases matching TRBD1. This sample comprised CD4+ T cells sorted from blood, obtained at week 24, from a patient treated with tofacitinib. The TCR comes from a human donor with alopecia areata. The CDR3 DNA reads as TGTGCCAGTAGCCATCCGGGACAGGCCTATGGCTACACCTTC. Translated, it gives CASSHPGQAYGYTF.